This is a list of T cell receptor beta chains from one sample in a study of blood T cell repertoires in COVID-19. Using immunoSEQ multiplex PCR, the repertoire was profiled, and TCRdb retains in-frame clones only, with some absent. The sample holds 150,000 to 200,000 clones, 89% seen once. The sample taken for sequencing was peripheral blood. Source of these receptors: a man younger than 35 who had recovered from COVID-19. Each CDR3 is given with its conserved first and last residue. Fields, in order: D gene, clone size, V gene, J gene, CDR3 protein, CDR3 DNA. The D gene is left open where the match is weak. A row's size may be missing; if present it is once, few, many or a size class.

>TRBD1|NA|TRBV5-4|TRBJ2-1
CASSLSGDRTEQFF
TGTGCCAGCAGCTTGAGTGGGGACAGGACTGAGCAGTTCTTC
>TRBD1|NA|TRBV7-9|TRBJ1-2
CASSPPGTGFGYTF
TGTGCCAGCAGTCCCCCCGGGACAGGTTTTGGCTACACCTTC
>TRBD1|NA|TRBV28|TRBJ2-5
CATGGEGTQYF
TGTGCCACAGGGGGCGAGGGGACCCAGTACTTC
>TRBD2|NA|TRBV5-1|TRBJ2-1
CASTGTSGRAQRNEQFF
TGCGCCAGCACCGGGACTAGCGGGAGGGCCCAACGCAATGAGCAGTTCTTC
>TRBD1|NA|TRBV13|TRBJ2-1
CASSYRDSYYNEQFF
TGTGCCAGCAGCTACCGGGACAGCTACTACAATGAGCAGTTCTTC
>TRBD1|NA|TRBV7-9|TRBJ2-2
CASSPLGQGTGELFF
TGTGCCAGCAGCCCCTTGGGACAGGGGACCGGGGAGCTGTTTTTT
>TRBD1|NA|TRBV6-5|TRBJ2-7
CASFPDAGGYEQYF
TGTGCCAGTTTCCCCGACGCAGGGGGATACGAGCAGTACTTC
>TRBD1|NA|TRBV28|TRBJ1-1
CASSLRTGGAFTEAFF
TGTGCCAGCAGTCTCCGGACAGGGGGAGCGTTCACTGAAGCTTTCTTT
>TRBD1|NA|TRBV2|TRBJ2-5
CASSVSRGRLETQYF
TGTGCCAGCAGTGTATCCAGGGGGCGCTTGGAGACCCAGTACTTC
>NA|NA|TRBV19|TRBJ2-7
CASTTGLGEQYF
TGTGCCAGTACCACCGGGTTGGGCGAGCAGTACTTC
>TRBD1|NA|TRBV6-5|TRBJ2-7
CASSYGLGQGTYEQYF
TGTGCCAGCAGTTATGGTCTGGGACAGGGAACCTACGAGCAGTACTTC
>TRBD2|NA|TRBV27|TRBJ2-2
CASSLFQAGGTGELFF
TGTGCCAGCAGTTTATTTCAAGCGGGGGGCACCGGGGAGCTGTTTTTT
>TRBD1|NA|TRBV7-2|TRBJ2-1
CASSFYRGPPFYNEQFF
TGTGCCAGCAGCTTCTACAGGGGACCCCCTTTTTACAATGAGCAGTTCTTC
>TRBD2|NA|TRBV18|TRBJ2-7
CASSPGLDYEQYF
TGTGCCAGCTCACCAGGACTAGACTACGAGCAGTACTTC
>TRBD2|NA|TRBV18|TRBJ2-7
CASSPPRTSGTYEQYF
TGTGCCAGCTCACCACCGAGGACTAGCGGTACCTACGAGCAGTACTTC
>NA|NA|TRBV19|TRBJ1-3
CASSPRTVGENTIYF
TGTGCCAGTAGCCCTCGGACAGTGGGGGAAAACACCATATATTTT
>NA|NA|TRBV25-1|TRBJ2-3
CASSARAAADTQYF
TGTGCCAGCAGTGCGCGGGCGGCGGCAGATACGCAGTATTTT
>NA|NA|TRBV5-4|TRBJ2-7
CASSLGGLRFPGEQYF
TGTGCCAGCAGCTTGGGCGGACTCCGATTCCCCGGCGAGCAGTACTTC
>NA|NA|TRBV9|TRBJ2-2
CASRAGLAGELFF
TGTGCCAGCAGAGCAGGATTGGCCGGGGAGCTGTTTTTT
>TRBD2|NA|TRBV6-4|TRBJ2-7
CASSDSEAGGPGYEQYF
TGTGCCAGCAGTGACTCGGAAGCGGGAGGCCCTGGGTACGAGCAGTACTTC
>NA|NA|TRBV6-5|TRBJ2-7
CASRSPREGSYEQYF
TGTGCCAGCAGAAGCCCGCGGGAAGGGTCCTACGAGCAGTACTTC
>TRBD1|NA|TRBV4-2|TRBJ1-2
CASSQERGRGNYGYTF
TGTGCCAGCAGCCAAGAGAGGGGGCGCGGTAACTATGGCTACACCTTC
>NA|NA|TRBV2|TRBJ2-2
CASSGTGELFF
TGTGCCAGCTCGGGAACCGGGGAGCTGTTTTTT
>TRBD1|few|TRBV7-2|TRBJ1-2
CASSFFLGTEANYGYTF
TGTGCCAGCAGCTTCTTCCTCGGGACAGAAGCTAACTATGGCTACACCTTC
>TRBD2|NA|TRBV5-1|TRBJ2-5
CASSLRTSGIGETQYF
TGCGCCAGCAGCTTGAGGACTAGCGGGATAGGGGAGACCCAGTACTTC
>NA|NA|TRBV7-6|TRBJ2-7
CASSSGARETFSYEQYF
TGTGCCAGCAGCTCCGGTGCCAGGGAAACTTTCTCCTACGAGCAGTACTTC
>NA|NA|TRBV9|TRBJ2-1
CASSPPLGRSYNEQFF
TGTGCCAGCAGCCCCCCCCTTGGGCGCTCCTACAATGAGCAGTTCTTC
>NA|once|TRBV11-3|TRBJ1-1
CASSLRGLDTEAFF
TGTGCCAGCAGCTTAAGGGGTCTTGACACTGAAGCTTTCTTT
>NA|NA|TRBV28|TRBJ1-2
CASSPDRFYGYTF
TGTGCCAGCAGTCCCGACAGGTTCTATGGCTACACCTTC
>TRBD1|NA|TRBV9|TRBJ1-1
CASSPAGSGGGGAFF
TGTGCCAGCAGCCCCGCGGGCTCAGGGGGCGGTGGAGCTTTCTTT
>TRBD2|NA|TRBV5-1|TRBJ2-5
CASSPSLAGGQETQYF
TGCGCCAGCAGCCCATCACTAGCGGGGGGACAAGAGACCCAGTACTTC
>TRBD1|NA|TRBV27|TRBJ2-7
CASRRDRGYEQYF
TGTGCCAGCCGCCGGGACAGGGGGTACGAGCAGTACTTC
>TRBD1|NA|TRBV27|TRBJ1-5
CASSSGQRSQPQHF
TGTGCCAGCAGTTCGGGACAGCGGTCTCAGCCCCAGCATTTT
>NA|NA|TRBV11-2|TRBJ1-2
CASSLVPGGRGGYTF
TGTGCCAGCAGCTTAGTCCCAGGAGGGCGGGGTGGCTACACCTTC
>NA|NA|TRBV4-3|TRBJ2-3
CASSPVGGSTDTQYF
TGCGCCAGCAGCCCGGTGGGCGGGAGCACAGATACGCAGTATTTT
>NA|NA|TRBV29-1|TRBJ2-5
CSVEGGGIRETQYF
TGCAGCGTTGAGGGAGGAGGGATTCGGGAGACCCAGTACTTC
>NA|once|TRBV7-3|TRBJ2-2
CASSSTHRDLGELFF
TGTGCCAGCAGCTCCACTCATCGGGATCTGGGGGAGCTGTTTTTT
>NA|once|TRBV3-1/TRBV3-2|TRBJ1-3
CASSQGAAVSGNTIYF
TGTGCCAGCAGCCAGGGGGCGGCCGTCTCTGGAAACACCATATATTTT
>NA|NA|TRBV6-2/TRBV6-3|TRBJ2-1
CASSYSTAALNGFF
TGTGCCAGCAGTTACTCGACCGCGGCCCTCAACGGGTTCTTC
>NA|NA|TRBV4-1|TRBJ1-1
CASSRLQGAMNTEAFF
TGCGCCAGCAGCCGCCTACAGGGAGCCATGAACACTGAAGCTTTCTTT